This T cell receptor beta chain was sequenced in a study of T cells in tumors after PD-1 blockade (dated by TCRdb to between 2018 and 2021). At the level of the whole study: Patients with prior checkpoint blockade, systemic immunosuppressant use, or recent radiotherapy or other anti-cancer therapy within 4 weeks were excluded. Treatment consisted of either cemiplimab 350 mg every 2 weeks or pembrolizumab 200 mg every 3 weeks. A subset of patients also received ongoing daily vismodegib 150 mg during anti-PD-1 treatment. On average, peripheral blood samples yielded about 37,000 unique clonotypes and 110,000 or so TCR templates (range roughly 24,000-290,000). Using site-matched tumors from BCC or SCC patients sampled before and after anti-PD-1 therapy, the study carried out paired single-cell RNA and TCR sequencing. To compare clonotypes in blood versus tumor, bulk TCR sequencing was run on fewer than 12 peripheral blood samples drawn from 5 patients. RECIST version 1.1 was the standard used to evaluate clinical response.

Of note for this clone: Its target antigen remains unknown. Base qualities are not provided; no much larger clone lies one nucleotide away.

V lost 4 bases and J lost 8 bases; the stretch between them is 11 bases long. Based on the germline V gene, the CDR1 and CDR2 sequences are MDHEN and SYDVKM. Its CDR3 holds 13 amino acids, cysteine through phenylalanine. The only DNA kept is the CDR3, 39 bases in frame from the first base. Deep TCRbeta sequencing was performed with the immunoSEQ platform. In the original analysis: Only productive rearrangements were exported from the immunoSEQ Analyzer for downstream analysis. Bulk TCRbeta clonotypes were assigned T cell phenotypes by matching to single-cell RNA+TCR-seq clones sharing the same TCRbeta sequence. Using bulk TCR sequencing data, clone enrichment in tumor was calculated by dividing a clone's tumor frequency by the same clone's PBMC frequency. GLIPH was used to sort TCRs into specificity groups, which are clusters of distinct TCRs that likely recognize common antigens through shared CDR3 motifs. TCRdb provides this immuneACCESS table in a form limited to in-frame rearrangements. Some clones are lacking; in checked studies, under half of them reflect an unresolved V gene, and why the rest are absent is not known. The V and J calls and clone size were taken over from that table, and D and trimming were inferred from the DNA. For this sample there are about 63,000 clones; less than 85% appear just once. Around 4.7% of the sample comes from the top ten.

The investigation overall reported the following: Roughly two fifths of tumor TCR clonotypes were detected in blood, and some novel exhausted tumor clones were observed in pre-treatment blood, which was taken as suggesting peripheral recruitment. Where the novel T cell clones came from was not identified, and possible sources could include lymphoid organs or rare unexpanded clones inside the tumor or in the tumor periphery.

The meaning of the sample's time point label: after anti-PD-1 therapy. Genomic DNA extracted from tumor biopsies or peripheral blood was used for bulk TCRbeta sequencing, with input ranging from roughly 600 ng to 6,004 ng. Every patient was a poor candidate for surgical resection and had histologically proven advanced or metastatic basal or squamous cell carcinoma. Of the approximately 10 patients making up the basal cell carcinoma cohort, seven or eight underwent bulk tumor TCR sequencing. The chain links TRBV28 with TRBJ1-4; the D segment could be TRBD1, given 5 matching bases. The specimen comprised PBMCs, sampled after anti-PD-1 treatment. The receptor comes from a human donor with basal cell carcinoma. The CDR3 corresponds to CASSSGEYEKLFF. The sequenced DNA is TGTGCCAGCAGTTCGGGGGAGTACGAAAAACTGTTTTTT.